This T cell receptor (beta chain) originates from a study of blood T cell repertoires in COVID-19. As for the study in general: T cells, B-cell-depleted T cells, or PBMCs supplied cDNA or gDNA.

The CDR3 spans 16 residues. V was shortened by 4 bases and J by 0 bases, with 15 bases between the two germline ends. Germline lookup yields CDR1 LGHDT and CDR2 YNNKEL (reference sequence). In the authors' methods: Reference gene primer amplification gave nucleated cell count estimates. The protocol was immunoSEQ multiplex PCR, while the TCRdb copy is restricted to in-frame clones and leaves out a portion. V, J and clone size were drawn from that table, and D and trimming were deduced from the DNA. The data show around 190,000 clones, with more than 80% seen just once and approximately 8% held by the top ten.

This receptor was identified in a woman aged 55 to 70 with acute or convalescent COVID-19. The chain links TRBV3-1 (or the pseudogene TRBV3-2) to TRBJ1-1; D is unclear. The sequenced material came from peripheral blood. CDR3 loop: CASSRGVGLMNTEAFF. DNA of the CDR3: TGTGCCAGCAGCCGAGGCGTAGGTCTGATGAACACTGAAGCTTTCTTT.